These T cell receptor beta chains were read from a single sample in a study of cytomegalovirus exposure and HLA in healthy donors. Sequencing used immunoSEQ multiplex PCR; TCRdb keeps in-frame clones, though not all of them. The repertoire holds 250,000 to 350,000 clones, with approximately 90% as singletons. The source material was PBMCs. Every receptor here comes from a young woman in good health and CMV-seropositive. CDR3s include the opening cysteine and the closing phenylalanine or tryptophan. Fields, in order: V gene, J gene, clone size, CDR3 length, D gene, CDR3 protein, CDR3 DNA. A D gene is named only where the DNA matches it firmly. Clone sizes are given selectively: once, few, many, or a class where the clone is expanded.

v_call: TRBV29-1; j_call: TRBJ1-2; clone_size: NA; cdr3_length: 17; d_call: TRBD1; cdr3_aa: CSVEKRGGQGGSYGYTF; cdr3_nt: TGCAGCGTTGAAAAAAGAGGAGGGCAGGGGGGATCCTATGGCTACACCTTC
v_call: TRBV15; j_call: TRBJ2-1; clone_size: NA; cdr3_length: 11; d_call: NA; cdr3_aa: CATSGGNEQFF; cdr3_nt: TGTGCCACCAGCGGGGGCAATGAGCAGTTCTTC
v_call: TRBV27; j_call: TRBJ1-2; clone_size: NA; cdr3_length: 12; d_call: NA; cdr3_aa: CASSLKGGGYTF; cdr3_nt: TGTGCCAGCAGTTTAAAAGGAGGTGGCTACACCTTC
v_call: TRBV4-2; j_call: TRBJ2-5; clone_size: once; cdr3_length: 15; d_call: TRBD2; cdr3_aa: CASSHTSGGQETQYF; cdr3_nt: TGTGCCAGCAGCCACACTAGCGGGGGTCAAGAGACCCAGTACTTC
v_call: TRBV6-6; j_call: TRBJ2-3; clone_size: NA; cdr3_length: 16; d_call: NA; cdr3_aa: CASRLQTGLVTDTQYF; cdr3_nt: TGTGCCAGCAGGCTCCAGACGGGACTGGTCACGGATACGCAGTATTTT
v_call: TRBV7-9; j_call: TRBJ1-2; clone_size: NA; cdr3_length: 14; d_call: NA; cdr3_aa: CASSLGDTNYGYTF; cdr3_nt: TGTGCCAGCAGCTTAGGGGACACTAACTATGGCTACACCTTC
v_call: TRBV7-2; j_call: TRBJ2-1; clone_size: NA; cdr3_length: 15; d_call: NA; cdr3_aa: CASSLVPANYNEQFF; cdr3_nt: TGTGCCAGCAGCTTAGTCCCGGCGAACTACAATGAGCAGTTCTTC
v_call: TRBV7-2; j_call: TRBJ1-1; clone_size: NA; cdr3_length: 13; d_call: NA; cdr3_aa: CASRIQVNTEAFF; cdr3_nt: TGTGCCAGCAGAATACAAGTGAACACTGAAGCTTTCTTT
v_call: TRBV7-9; j_call: TRBJ1-2; clone_size: NA; cdr3_length: 13; d_call: NA; cdr3_aa: CASSPRFLYGYTF; cdr3_nt: TGTGCCAGCAGCCCTCGTTTTTTGTATGGCTACACCTTC
v_call: TRBV4-3; j_call: TRBJ2-7; clone_size: NA; cdr3_length: 17; d_call: NA; cdr3_aa: CASSPSAPGGESREQYF; cdr3_nt: TGCGCCAGCAGCCCTAGCGCCCCCGGGGGCGAGTCACGTGAGCAGTACTTC
v_call: TRBV5-5; j_call: TRBJ2-7; clone_size: NA; cdr3_length: 14; d_call: NA; cdr3_aa: CASSVRTETYEQYF; cdr3_nt: TGTGCCAGCAGCGTGAGGACAGAAACCTACGAGCAGTACTTC
v_call: TRBV15; j_call: TRBJ1-2; clone_size: NA; cdr3_length: 14; d_call: NA; cdr3_aa: CATSRVGGNYGYTF; cdr3_nt: TGTGCCACCAGCAGAGTGGGAGGGAACTATGGCTACACCTTC
v_call: TRBV6-6; j_call: TRBJ1-1; clone_size: NA; cdr3_length: 16; d_call: NA; cdr3_aa: CASSYSKGNGNTEAFF; cdr3_nt: TGTGCCAGCAGTTACTCCAAGGGAAACGGGAACACTGAAGCTTTCTTT
v_call: TRBV7-3; j_call: TRBJ1-2; clone_size: NA; cdr3_length: 13; d_call: TRBD1; cdr3_aa: CASRSGTGSGYTF; cdr3_nt: TGTGCCAGCAGATCCGGGACAGGGAGCGGCTACACCTTC
v_call: TRBV19; j_call: TRBJ1-4; clone_size: NA; cdr3_length: 14; d_call: NA; cdr3_aa: CASSTAWGNEKLFF; cdr3_nt: TGTGCCAGTAGTACCGCCTGGGGGAATGAAAAACTGTTTTTT
v_call: TRBV5-1; j_call: TRBJ2-5; clone_size: NA; cdr3_length: 18; d_call: NA; cdr3_aa: CASSLAGASSGRRETQYF; cdr3_nt: TGCGCCAGCAGCTTGGCTGGGGCGTCGTCTGGGAGGCGGGAGACCCAGTACTTC
v_call: TRBV19; j_call: TRBJ1-5; clone_size: NA; cdr3_length: 14; d_call: NA; cdr3_aa: CASSNVGRYQPQHF; cdr3_nt: TGTGCCAGTAGTAATGTAGGGAGGTATCAGCCCCAGCATTTT
v_call: TRBV9; j_call: TRBJ2-1; clone_size: NA; cdr3_length: 12; d_call: NA; cdr3_aa: CASSSTYNEQFF; cdr3_nt: TGTGCCAGCAGCTCGACGTACAATGAGCAGTTCTTC
v_call: TRBV4-3; j_call: TRBJ1-3; clone_size: NA; cdr3_length: 15; d_call: NA; cdr3_aa: CASSQDRGQGNTIYF; cdr3_nt: TGCGCCAGCAGCCAAGATAGGGGACAAGGAAACACCATATATTTT
v_call: TRBV11-1; j_call: TRBJ2-5; clone_size: NA; cdr3_length: 13; d_call: NA; cdr3_aa: CASSLSGQETQYF; cdr3_nt: TGTGCCAGCAGCTTATCGGGTCAAGAGACCCAGTACTTC
v_call: TRBV6-5; j_call: TRBJ2-5; clone_size: NA; cdr3_length: 15; d_call: TRBD1; cdr3_aa: CASSYQGQAIGTQYF; cdr3_nt: TGTGCCAGCAGTTACCAGGGACAGGCGATCGGAACCCAGTACTTC
v_call: TRBV13; j_call: TRBJ2-4; clone_size: few; cdr3_length: 16; d_call: TRBD1; cdr3_aa: CASSILPTGPKNIQYF; cdr3_nt: TGTGCCAGCAGCATCCTACCGACAGGGCCCAAAAACATTCAGTACTTC
v_call: TRBV5-1; j_call: TRBJ2-7; clone_size: NA; cdr3_length: 14; d_call: NA; cdr3_aa: CASSLGGLSDEQYF; cdr3_nt: TGCGCCAGCAGCTTGGGGGGACTCTCCGACGAGCAGTACTTC
v_call: TRBV29-1; j_call: TRBJ2-7; clone_size: NA; cdr3_length: 13; d_call: TRBD2; cdr3_aa: CSVKTSGTYEQYF; cdr3_nt: TGCAGCGTCAAGACTAGCGGGACCTACGAGCAGTACTTC
v_call: TRBV30; j_call: TRBJ2-7; clone_size: NA; cdr3_length: 14; d_call: NA; cdr3_aa: CAWSGGLGPYEQYF; cdr3_nt: TGTGCCTGGAGCGGGGGGCTAGGCCCCTACGAGCAGTACTTC
v_call: TRBV9; j_call: TRBJ2-7; clone_size: NA; cdr3_length: 14; d_call: NA; cdr3_aa: CASSAGPFAYEQYF; cdr3_nt: TGTGCCAGCAGCGCAGGGCCCTTTGCCTACGAGCAGTACTTC
v_call: TRBV7-9; j_call: TRBJ1-5; clone_size: NA; cdr3_length: 13; d_call: NA; cdr3_aa: CASSYGSNQPQHF; cdr3_nt: TGTGCCAGCAGCTACGGGAGCAATCAGCCCCAGCATTTT
v_call: TRBV5-1; j_call: TRBJ2-7; clone_size: once; cdr3_length: 13; d_call: NA; cdr3_aa: CASSPEGRYEQYF; cdr3_nt: TGCGCCAGCAGCCCCGAGGGGCGCTACGAGCAGTACTTC
v_call: TRBV18; j_call: TRBJ2-7; clone_size: NA; cdr3_length: 13; d_call: NA; cdr3_aa: CASSTGVGYEQYF; cdr3_nt: TGTGCCAGCTCAACAGGCGTGGGATACGAGCAGTACTTC
v_call: TRBV7-3; j_call: TRBJ2-1; clone_size: NA; cdr3_length: 15; d_call: TRBD2; cdr3_aa: CASSPHTAGGNEQFF; cdr3_nt: TGTGCCAGCAGCCCACACACAGCGGGGGGAAATGAGCAGTTCTTC
v_call: TRBV30; j_call: TRBJ2-7; clone_size: NA; cdr3_length: 14; d_call: NA; cdr3_aa: CAWSEVVVGHEQYF; cdr3_nt: TGTGCCTGGAGCGAGGTTGTAGTGGGCCACGAGCAGTACTTC
v_call: TRBV6-1; j_call: TRBJ2-5; clone_size: NA; cdr3_length: 12; d_call: NA; cdr3_aa: CASGKRLETQYF; cdr3_nt: TGTGCCAGCGGGAAGAGATTAGAGACCCAGTACTTC
v_call: TRBV5-6; j_call: TRBJ1-4; clone_size: NA; cdr3_length: 15; d_call: TRBD1; cdr3_aa: CASSQTTGGHWELFF; cdr3_nt: TGTGCCAGCAGCCAAACTACAGGGGGCCACTGGGAACTGTTTTTT
v_call: TRBV2; j_call: TRBJ2-2; clone_size: NA; cdr3_length: 16; d_call: TRBD2; cdr3_aa: CASSAVAGENTGELFF; cdr3_nt: TGTGCCAGCAGCGCAGTAGCGGGAGAGAACACCGGGGAGCTGTTTTTT
v_call: TRBV5-1; j_call: TRBJ2-1; clone_size: once; cdr3_length: 15; d_call: NA; cdr3_aa: CASFSGPSQSHEQFF; cdr3_nt: TGCGCCAGCTTCTCTGGACCTAGCCAGTCCCATGAGCAGTTCTTC
v_call: TRBV4-3; j_call: TRBJ2-3; clone_size: NA; cdr3_length: 15; d_call: TRBD2; cdr3_aa: CASSQDRSGVDTQYF; cdr3_nt: TGCGCCAGCAGCCAAGATCGTAGCGGGGTAGATACGCAGTATTTT
v_call: TRBV30; j_call: TRBJ2-1; clone_size: NA; cdr3_length: 13; d_call: NA; cdr3_aa: CAWDRTSYNEQFF; cdr3_nt: TGTGCCTGGGACAGGACGAGCTACAATGAGCAGTTCTTC
v_call: TRBV30; j_call: TRBJ2-5; clone_size: NA; cdr3_length: 13; d_call: NA; cdr3_aa: CAWSMRYQETQYF; cdr3_nt: TGTGCCTGGAGTATGAGGTACCAAGAGACCCAGTACTTC
v_call: TRBV21-1; j_call: TRBJ2-5; clone_size: NA; cdr3_length: 13; d_call: NA; cdr3_aa: CASSTRGEETQYF; cdr3_nt: TGTGCCAGCAGCACACGCGGGGAAGAGACCCAGTACTTC
v_call: TRBV7-8; j_call: TRBJ1-2; clone_size: NA; cdr3_length: 13; d_call: NA; cdr3_aa: CASSLGQTYGYTF; cdr3_nt: TGTGCCAGCAGCTTGGGTCAGACCTATGGCTACACCTTC
v_call: TRBV4-1; j_call: TRBJ1-2; clone_size: NA; cdr3_length: 14; d_call: NA; cdr3_aa: CASSQARGANGYTF; cdr3_nt: TGCGCCAGCAGCCAGGCCAGGGGAGCTAATGGCTACACCTTC
v_call: TRBV15; j_call: TRBJ2-2; clone_size: few; cdr3_length: 14; d_call: NA; cdr3_aa: CATGGAVDTGELFF; cdr3_nt: TGTGCCACCGGCGGCGCAGTGGACACCGGGGAGCTGTTTTTT